The 15 T cell receptor beta chains below were found in one sample sequenced in a study of blood T cell repertoires in COVID-19. Clones were sequenced by immunoSEQ multiplex PCR, and TCRdb holds only the in-frame ones, with some missing. This sample has under 300,000 clones, with approximately 79% found just once. The material sequenced was peripheral blood. All receptors derive from a woman older than 75 with active or convalescent COVID-19.

The V gene is TRBV2, the J gene TRBJ2-4, with D possibly TRBD2 on 5 matching bases. V lost 3 bases and J lost 5, with 8 bases in between. Germline V gene sequence: CDR1 SNHLY, CDR2 FYNNEI. The CDR3 runs 13 residues. The CDR3 sequence: CASSDFGENIQYF. The DNA for the CDR3 is TGTGCCAGCAGTGATTTCGGGGAAAACATTCAGTACTTC.

The rearrangement joins TRBV20-1 to TRBJ1-1; D is ambiguous. V was shortened by 3 bases and J by 9 bases, with 17 bases between the two germline ends. The length of the CDR3 is 13 residues. The V gene's germline CDR1 is DFQATT and CDR2 SNEGSKA (reference sequence). The CDR3 loop is CSASGESSGKAFF. The CDR3 nucleotides read TGCAGTGCTAGTGGGGAATCAAGCGGGAAAGCTTTCTTT.

This clone appeared once. V gene TRBV5-1 combines with J gene TRBJ2-2; 11 bases are a match to TRBD2. The length of the CDR3 is 19 residues. Germline V gene lookup returns CDR1 SGHRS and CDR2 YFSETQ. The junction had 10 bases not matched to a gene; V was cut back by 1 base and J by 2 bases. CDR3 coding DNA: TGCGCCAGCAGCTTGACACAGACTAGCGGGACAATAAACACCGGGGAGCTGTTTTTT. It encodes CASSLTQTSGTINTGELFF.

The chain recombines TRBV11-2 with TRBJ1-1; TRBD1 matches at 10 bases. V shed 5 bases, J shed 4 bases, and the junction held 7 bases outside the gene matches. The CDR3 length is 15 residues. The germline gives CDR1 SGHAT, CDR2 FQNNGV. The CDR3 spells CASSPGQGRRTEAFF. The CDR3, as DNA: TGTGCCAGCAGCCCGGGACAGGGGCGGCGCACTGAAGCTTTCTTT.

This clone was seen more than once but under ten times. CDR3 DNA: TGTGCCAGCAGCCCCCGGACAGGATTTTTGGAGACCCAGTACTTC. It translates to CASSPRTGFLETQYF. The chain is built from TRBV5-6 and TRBJ2-5; 7 nucleotides align to TRBD1. Germline V lookup: CDR1 SGHDT, CDR2 YYEEEE. The CDR3 has 15 residues. Unmatched junction bases numbered 11, after V lost 4 bases and J lost 5 bases. Full variable domain (outside the CDR3, taken from reference TRBV5-6 and TRBJ2-5): DAGVTQSPTHLIKTRGQQVTLRCSPKSGHDTVSWYQQALGQGPQFIFQYYEEEERQRGNFPDRFSGHQFPNYSSELNVNALLLGDSALYLCASSPRTGFLETQYFGPGTRLLVL.

This clone was recorded only once. An end of the junction does not agree with germline; a read error may underlie this. V gene TRBV28 combines with J gene TRBJ1-2; 7 bases match TRBD1. The CDR3 runs 14 residues. In germline, CDR1 is MDHEN, CDR2 SYDVKM. CDR3 region: CASSIQGIVRLAHF. In DNA, the CDR3 is TGTGCCAGCAGTATACAGGGGATCGTAAGGCTAGCCCACTTC.

This clone was counted only a few times. Other DNA variants within this sample encode the same CDR3. This chain links TRBV5-6 with TRBJ2-2; D is undetermined. Per the germline V gene, CDR1 is SGHDT and CDR2 is YYEEEE. This CDR3 is 13 amino acids long. Trimming pared 2 bases from V and 2 bases from J, leaving 4 bases between. The DNA of the CDR3 is TGTGCCAGCAGCTTTGTAAACACCGGGGAGCTGTTTTTT. It specifies CASSFVNTGELFF.

The rearrangement joins TRBV6-1 to TRBJ1-5; tentatively, D is TRBD1 (5 bases). This CDR3 spans 15 amino acids. Germline V gives CDR1 MNHNS, CDR2 SASEGT. V lost 1 base and J 3 bases, leaving 10 bases between the germline ends. CDR3 loop: CASSEDWGPNQPQHF. CDR3 sequence (DNA): TGTGCCAGCAGTGAAGACTGGGGCCCCAATCAGCCCCAGCATTTT.

The rearrangement uses TRBV27 and TRBJ1-5, with 7 bases identical to TRBD1. CDR3 length equals 15 residues. The J segment lost 2 bases and the V segment lost 6 bases, leaving 7 bases of the junction unmatched. Looked up from germline, CDR1 is MNHEY and CDR2 is SMNVEV (reference sequence). The CDR3: CASSLRGLGNQPQHF. CDR3 DNA sequence: TGTGCCAGCAGCCTTAGGGGGCTCGGCAATCAGCCCCAGCATTTT.

The chain couples TRBV19 to TRBJ2-5; 10 bases line up with TRBD2. Germline CDR1 is LNHDA and CDR2 is SQIVND (reference sequence). With V trimmed by 9 bases and J by 5 bases, 12 bases remained unmatched. The CDR3 runs 15 residues. The CDR3 DNA is TGTGCCAGCCGGGTTGGACTAGCGGTGGAGGAGACCCAGTACTTC. Translating it yields CASRVGLAVEETQYF.

The rearrangement links TRBV7-9 to TRBJ1-2; 9 bases are shared with TRBD1. V lost 5 bases, J lost 1 base, and 8 bases stayed unmatched. CDR1 is SEHNR and CDR2 is FQNEAQ in the germline V gene (reference sequence). This CDR3 region has 16 residues. CDR3 DNA: TGTGCCAGCAGCCCCGACAGGGGGGATTTTAACTATGGCTACACCTTC. Encoded protein: CASSPDRGDFNYGYTF. Complete variable domain (other parts from reference TRBV7-9 and TRBJ1-2): DTGVSQNPRHKITKRGQNVTFRCDPISEHNRLYWYRQTLGQGPEFLTYFQNEAQLEKSRLLSDRFSAERPKGSFSTLEIQRTEQGDSAMYLCASSPDRGDFNYGYTFGSGTRLTVV.

This chain links TRBV6-1 with TRBJ1-2; D may be TRBD1 (5 bases). Trimming took 1 base from V and 8 from J, leaving 11 bases between them. Germline loops: CDR1 MNHNS, CDR2 SASEGT. The CDR3 totals 13 residues. The CDR3 region is CASSEDRLGGYTF. CDR3 DNA: TGTGCCAGCAGTGAAGACAGGCTTGGCGGCTACACCTTC.

The rearrangement uses TRBV28 and TRBJ2-7; 8 bases map to TRBD1. Per germline, CDR1 MDHEN and CDR2 SYDVKM. With V trimmed by 5 bases and J by 1 base, 7 bases remained unmatched. The CDR3 is 15 residues long. The chain's CDR3 is CASSPPYRGSYEQYF. In DNA, the CDR3 is TGTGCCAGCAGTCCACCTTACAGGGGGTCCTACGAGCAGTACTTC.

The chain employs TRBV5-6 and TRBJ2-2, with D perhaps TRBD2 (6 bases). Looked up from germline, CDR1 is SGHDT and CDR2 is YYEEEE. The CDR3 length is 16 residues. V lost 4 bases and J 1 base, leaving 14 bases between the germline ends. The CDR3 here is CASSQAGGLNTGELFF. The CDR3, as DNA: TGTGCCAGCAGCCAAGCCGGGGGTTTGAACACCGGGGAGCTGTTTTTT.

The rearrangement uses TRBV9 and TRBJ2-7, with D tentatively TRBD1 (6 bases). The length of the CDR3 is 15 residues. In germline, CDR1 is SGDLS, CDR2 YYNGEE. Trimming took off 4 bases at V and 5 bases at J, with 19 bases between the two ends. The CDR3 DNA sequence: TGTGCCAGCAGCCCCCGGACAGACAAGGATAACGAGCAGTACTTC. Its translation: CASSPRTDKDNEQYF.